This T cell receptor beta chain is from a study of blood T cells in healthy people across ages. General study results and limits: Per-million-T-cell TCR beta diversity fell roughly linearly with age.

CDR3 length equals 15 residues. The junction had 10 bases not matched to a gene; V was cut back by 6 bases and J by 5 bases. Germline V gene lookup returns CDR1 MDHEN and CDR2 SYDVKM. Primers used in a second PCR of about 6 to 11 cycles were a sample-barcoded 5' primer and a J-beta primer mix. TCRdb re-called the 5' RACE reads through MiXCR, storing one row per CDR3 protein. Of 1.4 million to 1.5 million distinct CDR3 sequences detected, around 42% appear once; the ten largest clones hold roughly 7.9%. On this clonotype: Its specificity is not known.

The TCR sequence derives from a woman aged 18-29 years in good health. Source material: blood. V gene TRBV28 combines with J gene TRBJ1-1; 9 bases line up with TRBD1. This CDR3 reads CASRVRGQGWTEAFF. The CDR3, as DNA: TGTGCCAGCAGAGTGAGAGGACAGGGGTGGACTGAAGCTTTCTTT.